This section outlines one T cell receptor (beta chain) sequence together with its context. Its antigen is unknown. The germline gives CDR1 LNHNV, CDR2 YYDKDF (reference sequence). V shed 3 bases, J shed 5 bases, and the junction held 10 bases outside the gene matches. The CDR3 sequence is 16 residues long. The record originates from a study of OX40 agonist ivuxolimab in advanced cancers. Study as a whole: The group had a mean age of around 60 years, ranged from 23 to 79, and was less than 85% male. People who had prior anti-PD-1, anti-PD-L1 or anti-CTLA-4 therapy could take part, and about 40% had some. Partial responses were observed in three patients, of whom one had hepatocellular carcinoma and two had cutaneous melanoma. Study findings and constraints: At 0.1 to 3.0 mg/kg, CD4+ and CD8+ blood T cells expanded clonally by week 6.

Measured with immunoSEQ multiplex PCR; TCRdb has only the in-frame clones, and not every one. Among about 83,000 clones listed, about 85% were seen once. This clonotype was obtained from an adult with an advanced solid tumor such as melanoma, head and neck, liver or kidney cancer. This chain links TRBV15 with TRBJ2-5; 9 nucleotides match TRBD1. The sequences come from CD4+ or CD8+ T cells sorted from blood, collected in a trial of the OX40 agonist ivuxolimab. For the CDR3, the DNA is TGTGCCACCAGCAGGAATCCACAGGGGGCCGCTGAGACCCAGTACTTC. It encodes CATSRNPQGAAETQYF.